This entry lists 11 T cell receptor beta chains sequenced from one sample in a study of T cells in Graves' hyperthyroidism and ophthalmopathy. There were TCR beta CDR3 regions amplified from RNA transcripts. Using the HTBI primer set, a first-round RT-PCR was run on the TCR CDR3. Via MiXCR, TCRdb re-called the multiplex PCR reads, giving one row per CDR3 protein. The sample yields about 360,000 distinct CDR3 sequences, roughly 13% seen once. Sequencing was performed on blood. The receptors originated from a woman younger than 35 with Graves' hyperthyroidism.

The sample holds many counts of this clonotype. V and J are TRBV7-3 and TRBJ1-1, with D uncertain. Germline CDR1 is SGHTA and CDR2 is FQGTGA. The CDR3 has 13 amino acids. V was clipped by 5 bases and J by 0 bases, with 7 bases between them. In DNA, the CDR3 is TGTGCCAGCAGCGCAGAGATGAACACTGAAGCTTTCTTT. Amino acid sequence: CASSAEMNTEAFF. The full variable domain, its missing parts supplied by reference TRBV7-3 and TRBJ1-1, is GAGVSQTPSNKVTEKGKYVELRCDPISGHTALYWYRQSLGQGPEFLIYFQGTGAADDSGLPNDRFFAVRPEGSVSTLKIQRTERGDSAVYLCASSAEMNTEAFFGQGTRLTVV.

In this sample, this clonotype turned up many times. The rearrangement uses TRBV10-3 and TRBJ2-7; no clear D gene. The CDR3 covers 11 residues. The germline CDR1 and CDR2 sequences are ENHRY and SYGVKD. Trimming shortened V by 4 bases and J by 7 bases, and 8 bases separated the two germline ends. Here the CDR3 DNA reads TGTGCCATCAGTGGCGATGGGGAGCAGTACTTC. Translation gives CAISGDGEQYF.

This clonotype was observed at least ten times. The chain links TRBV6-1 to TRBJ1-1, with D maybe TRBD1 (6 bases). Trimming removed 6 bases at V and 3 bases at J, with 14 bases between. In germline, CDR1 is MNHNS, CDR2 SASEGT. The CDR3 length is 14 residues. This chain's CDR3 is CASRGGGGHTEAFF. The CDR3 DNA follows: TGTGCCAGCAGAGGAGGGGGGGGGCACACTGAAGCTTTCTTT.

This clonotype was seen at least ten times. The chain combines TRBV28 with TRBJ1-4; TRBD1 agrees at 7 bases. The germline V gene has CDR1 MDHEN and CDR2 SYDVKM. J gave up 7 bases and V 3 bases, and 8 bases lay outside the gene matches. This CDR3 spans 15 amino acids. The chain's CDR3 is CASSFEGQWAEKLFF. In DNA, the CDR3 is TGTGCCAGCAGTTTTGAGGGACAGTGGGCTGAAAAACTGTTTTTT. Variable domain in full (rest from reference TRBV28 and TRBJ1-4): DVKVTQSSRYLVKRTGEKVFLECVQDMDHENMFWYRQDPGLGLRLIYFSYDVKMKEKGDIPEGYSVSREKKERFSLILESASTNQTSMYLCASSFEGQWAEKLFFGSGTQLSVL.

This chain uses TRBV30 with TRBJ1-1, with D uncertain. The V gene's germline CDR1 is GTSNPN and CDR2 SVGIG (reference sequence). The CDR3 length is 13 residues. V lost 0 bases and J lost 5, with 10 bases in between. The chain's CDR3 is CAWSVLKGTEAFF. In DNA, the CDR3 is TGTGCCTGGAGTGTACTCAAAGGAACTGAAGCTTTCTTT.

This clonotype was counted between two and nine times. Sequence at one end of the junction differs from germline and may be a read error. V is TRBV5-1 and J is TRBJ2-5, with D possibly being TRBD1 or TRBD2 (6 bases each). The CDR3 totals 15 residues. Per the germline V gene, CDR1 is SGHRS and CDR2 is YFSETQ. CDR3 sequence: CASKGGGSFQETQHF. In DNA form, the CDR3 reads TGCGCCAGCAAGGGGGGAGGCAGTTTTCAAGAGACCCAGCACTTC. The full variable domain, its missing parts supplied by reference TRBV5-1 and TRBJ2-5, is KAGVTQTPRYLIKTRGQQVTLSCSPISGHRSVSWYQQTPGQGLQFLFEYFSETQRNKGNFPGRFSGRQFSNSRSEMNVSTLELGDSALYLCASKGGGSFQETQHFGPGTRLLVL.

This clonotype occurred many times. This sequence joins TRBV2 and TRBJ1-4, with TRBD1 identical over 7 bases. V lost 4 bases to trimming and J lost 8 bases; unmatched junction nucleotides: 4. CDR3 length: 13 residues. Germline CDR1 and CDR2: SNHLY and FYNNEI. The CDR3 bases are TGTGCCAGCAGTGGACAGGGAGGCGAAAAACTGTTTTTT. Its translation is CASSGQGGEKLFF.

Only a few counts were recorded for this clonotype. The chain recombines TRBV7-9 with TRBJ2-5; D is unresolved. Germline CDR1 SEHNR, CDR2 FQNEAQ (reference sequence). The ends were cut back, 5 bases at V and 5 bases at J, with 21 bases in the middle. This CDR3 region has 16 residues. CDR3 coding DNA: TGTGCCAGCAGCGCTTATCGTACAGCGTTGGGGGAGACCCAGTACTTC. Translated: CASSAYRTALGETQYF.

This clonotype was seen many times. The chain joins TRBV6-1 to TRBJ2-1; 13 nucleotides agree with TRBD2. Germline CDR1 and CDR2: MNHNS and SASEGT. The ends lost 8 bases at V and 6 bases at J; junction bases unmatched: 10. This CDR3 has 16 residues. CDR3 in amino acids: CASRGTSGIKGNEQFF. For the CDR3, the DNA is TGTGCCAGCCGCGGGACTAGCGGGATAAAGGGCAATGAGCAGTTCTTC.

The table lists this clonotype with a few counts. J is TRBJ1-3 and V is TRBV29-1, with TRBD1 identical over 9 bases. This CDR3 is 13 amino acids long. V was clipped by 5 bases and J by 7 bases; unmatched bases: 6. Germline V gene sequence: CDR1 SQVTM, CDR2 ANQGSEA. In nucleotides, the CDR3 is TGCAGCGTTACGACAGGGGGGGGCAACACCATATATTTT. This gives the protein CSVTTGGGNTIYF.

This clonotype came up a few times. The V call is TRBV20-1, the J call TRBJ1-3, with D perhaps matching TRBD1 (5 bases). Looked up from germline, CDR1 is DFQATT and CDR2 is SNEGSKA (reference sequence). CDR3 length: 17 amino acids. Trimming stripped 3 bases from V and 0 bases from J, with 18 bases between. In DNA form, the CDR3 reads TGCAGTGCTAGTAATGTGGGGGAGGGACTCTCTGGAAACACCATATATTTT. This gives the protein CSASNVGEGLSGNTIYF.